This section outlines one TCR beta chain sequence together with its context. The target antigen is unknown. The sample is drawn from a study of T-cell reconstitution after alpha-beta-depleted transplantation in children. Findings and caveats of the study: The authors attributed T-cell counts and diversity one year after transplant mostly to newly produced T cells. Roughly two months post-transplant, alpha-beta T cells reportedly originated from several hundred graft clones that had expanded. There were some patients whose high TCRbeta diversity at day 60 came from surviving recipient T cells and thymic progenitors.

The CDR3 covers 18 residues. The V gene's germline CDR1 is DFQATT and CDR2 SNEGSKA (reference sequence). Trimming cost V 0 bases and J 5 bases; bases outside gene matches: 17. Researchers prepared the TCRbeta library using unique molecular identifiers, the study reports. TCRdb re-called the PCR reads with MiXCR, one entry per CDR3 protein. Of 250,000 to 400,000 distinct CDR3 sequences in the sample, about a quarter are singletons; the top ten hold around 9.9%. This specimen consisted of PBMCs, mostly from graft donor cells, obtained 180 days after TCRalphabeta/CD19-depleted stem cell transplant. This clonotype originated in a male patient younger than 18 who had a stem cell transplant for acute lymphoblastic leukemia, so the T cells may come from the graft donor. The chain has TRBV20-1 and TRBJ2-5, with 8 bases identical to TRBD2. This CDR3 is CSARDPPSSGIRGETQYF. CDR3 DNA sequence: TGCAGTGCTAGAGATCCGCCGAGTAGCGGGATAAGAGGGGAGACCCAGTACTTC.